Presented here are 4 T cell receptor beta chains from one specimen sequenced in a study of blood T cell repertoires in COVID-19. Some clones are missing from TCRdb's copy, which holds only in-frame ones; the method was immunoSEQ multiplex PCR. This table has some 490,000 clones, roughly nine tenths appearing once. The sequenced sample was PBMCs or T cells enriched from blood (not recorded which). The source is a woman aged 55-69 years who had recovered from COVID-19.

The sample holds one count of this clone. The chain uses TRBV7-2 and TRBJ2-1, with D tentatively TRBD2 (5 bases). This CDR3 has 14 residues. CDR1 is SGHTA and CDR2 is FQGNSA in the germline V gene. Trimming removed 1 base at V and 7 bases at J, with 11 bases between. The CDR3 nucleotides read TGTGCCAGCAGCTTAGTGTCGGGGTCGAATGAGCAGTTCTTC. It codes for CASSLVSGSNEQFF.

The V call is TRBV9, the J call TRBJ2-3; D perhaps matches TRBD2 (6 bases). The CDR3 sequence is 15 residues long. Per the germline V gene, CDR1 is SGDLS and CDR2 is YYNGEE. Trimming removed 4 bases at V and 3 bases at J, with 15 bases between. The CDR3 nucleotides read TGTGCCAGCAGCTCCTTAGCGGACCGAACAGATACGCAGTATTTT. Amino acids: CASSSLADRTDTQYF.

V gene TRBV4-1 combines with J gene TRBJ2-3; 9 bases match TRBD1. The CDR3 has 17 residues. The junction had 10 bases not matched to a gene; V was cut back by 3 bases and J by 3 bases. Germline V lookup: CDR1 MGHRA, CDR2 YSYEKL. CDR3 sequence (DNA): TGCGCCAGCAGCCACTCCGGGACAGGGATATATACAGATACGCAGTATTTT. Its translation is CASSHSGTGIYTDTQYF.

The chain employs TRBV4-2 and TRBJ2-7; possible D gene TRBD1, 6 bases. Germline V gene lookup returns CDR1 LGHNA and CDR2 YNFKEQ. V lost 0 bases and J lost 3, with 24 bases in between. The CDR3 is 19 residues long. The CDR3 region has the DNA TGTGCCAGCAGCCAAGAGTCGATGGGGGCGGGCCGAGACGTCTACGAGCAGTACGTC. Encoded protein: CASSQESMGAGRDVYEQYV.